This TCR beta chain was identified during a study of T cells in Graves' hyperthyroidism and ophthalmopathy. Study conclusions and caveats: Blood samples included most of the expanded thyroid clonotypes exceeding 0.001. The model anticipated ophthalmopathy a median 6.5 months pre-onset.

On this clonotype itself: The antigen is unknown. A much larger clone lies one base from this, so it may be a read error.

RNA transcripts were the template for amplifying TCR beta CDR3 regions. The study used the HTBI primer set for a first-round RT-PCR of the TCR CDR3. TCRdb reanalysed the multiplex PCR reads using MiXCR and keeps one entry per CDR3 protein. Among 250,000 to 300,000 distinct CDR3 sequences listed, roughly 19% were seen once. What was sequenced was blood. The clonotype originates from a middle-aged man with Graves' ophthalmopathy.

As DNA, the CDR3 is TGTGCCTGGAATGCAGGGGGAAAGAACACTGAAGCTTTCTTT. Amino acids: CAWNAGGKNTEAFF. The V and J genes are TRBV30 and TRBJ1-1; TRBD1 matches 7 bases. The CDR3 loop spans 14 amino acids. Germline assignment: CDR1 GTSNPN and CDR2 SVGIG (reference sequence). Trimming removed 4 bases from V and 1 base from J; junction bases left unmatched: 6.